The next 21 T cell receptor beta chains were all read from a single sample in a study of beta chain features in type 1 diabetes. Reverse transcription of all isolated RNA meant that expressed TCRB transcripts were sequenced. Repertoires were generated with immunoSEQ multiplex PCR, while TCRdb's copy carries only in-frame clones and drops some. The sample lists about 220,000 clones, roughly a tenth seen once, with approximately 1.3% in the top ten. The sample taken for sequencing was central memory CD4+ T cells from blood. Receptors were obtained from a man aged 18 to 29 in good health.

This clone was recorded a few times. The rearrangement links TRBV29-1 to TRBJ2-2; D is perhaps TRBD2 (6 bases). The CDR3 runs to 13 residues. The ends were cut back, 7 bases at V and 6 bases at J, with 15 bases in the middle. Germline CDR1 is SQVTM and CDR2 is ANQGSEA. For the CDR3, the DNA is TGCAGCGGCGCACTTTGGGGGGCCGGGGAGCTGTTTTTT. Encoded protein: CSGALWGAGELFF.

The V gene is TRBV5-1, the J gene TRBJ2-7, with D maybe TRBD1 (6 bases). The V gene's germline CDR1 is SGHRS and CDR2 YFSETQ. The CDR3 extends over 13 amino acids. Trimming stripped 3 bases from V and 7 bases from J, with 14 bases between. The CDR3: CASSWGTSGEQYF. DNA of the CDR3: TGCGCCAGCAGCTGGGGGACATCTGGGGAGCAGTACTTC.

This clone was recorded a few times. V is TRBV29-1 and J is TRBJ1-1, with D perhaps matching TRBD1 (5 bases). Looked up from germline, CDR1 is SQVTM and CDR2 is ANQGSEA. The V end lost 7 bases, the J end lost 3 bases, and 12 bases lay between the germline ends. The CDR3 extends over 12 amino acids. As DNA, the CDR3 is TGCAGCGGACGCGGGGGGTACACTGAAGCTTTCTTT. This translates into CSGRGGYTEAFF.

V usage is TRBV29-1 and J usage is TRBJ1-2, with D perhaps TRBD1 (5 bases). Germline CDR1 SQVTM, CDR2 ANQGSEA. Trimming removed 0 bases from V and 0 bases from J, with 14 bases in between. The CDR3 has 16 amino acids. The CDR3 DNA sequence: TGCAGCGTTGAAGATCCCACAGGTCCGGCTAACTATGGCTACACCTTC. This gives the protein CSVEDPTGPANYGYTF.

In its sample, this clone was seen a few times. This chain links TRBV5-1 with TRBJ1-1, with D tentatively TRBD1 (6 bases). Trimming took 1 base from V and 0 from J, leaving 7 bases between them. CDR1 SGHRS and CDR2 YFSETQ come from the germline V gene. There are 14 residues in the CDR3. The CDR3 region is CASSLPGVNTEAFF. CDR3 DNA sequence: TGCGCCAGCAGCTTGCCAGGGGTGAACACTGAAGCTTTCTTT.

In this sample, this clone turned up a few times. The V gene is TRBV18, the J gene TRBJ1-1, with D possibly TRBD1 on 5 matching bases. The CDR3 is 13 amino acids. V lost 4 bases and J 5 bases, leaving 11 bases between the germline ends. Germline V gives CDR1 KGHSH, CDR2 LQKENI. CDR3 residues: CASSLTETTEAFF. CDR3 nucleotide sequence: TGTGCCAGCTCACTGACAGAGACAACTGAAGCTTTCTTT.

This clone has at least ten counts. CDR3 residues: CASSVFGTGEETQYF. CDR3 DNA: TGTGCCAGCAGCGTGTTCGGGACCGGGGAAGAGACCCAGTACTTC. The chain is built from TRBV9 and TRBJ2-5, with D perhaps given as TRBD1 or TRBD2 (5 bases each). The CDR3 sequence is 15 residues long. Germline lookup yields CDR1 SGDLS and CDR2 YYNGEE. V was trimmed by 2 bases and J by 3 bases, leaving 14 bases between them.

The chain uses TRBV9 and TRBJ2-1; 7 bases map to TRBD2. Trimming cost V 0 bases and J 9 bases; bases outside gene matches: 3. This CDR3 is built from 13 residues. Germline CDR1 and CDR2: SGDLS and YYNGEE. The CDR3 nucleotides are TGTGCCAGCAGCGTAGGACGGACTAGTGAGCAGTTCTTC. It is translated as CASSVGRTSEQFF.

Here the CDR3 reads CASSLGGVAFF. As DNA, the CDR3 is TGTGCCAGCAGCTTAGGAGGGGTAGCTTTCTTT. J is TRBJ1-1 and V is TRBV7-2; D is perhaps TRBD1 (5 bases). V was clipped by 1 base and J by 10 bases, with 7 bases between them. The V gene's germline CDR1 is SGHTA and CDR2 FQGNSA. The CDR3 spans 11 residues.

This clone has a handful of counts. The chain couples TRBV5-1 to TRBJ2-6; D unresolved. Looked up from germline, CDR1 is SGHRS and CDR2 is YFSETQ. Trimming removed 4 bases from V and 8 bases from J, with 13 bases in between. The CDR3 runs to 14 residues. CDR3 bases: TGCGCCAGCAGCGTAGTTTCGTTGACCAACGTCCTGACTTTC. Its translation is CASSVVSLTNVLTF.

Of note for this clone: Other DNA sequences from this sample encode an identical CDR3 as well. V and J are TRBV19 and TRBJ2-5; the D call may be TRBD1 or TRBD2 (5 bases each). Per the germline V gene, CDR1 is LNHDA and CDR2 is SQIVND (reference sequence). Trimming pared 5 bases from V and 2 bases from J, leaving 12 bases between. The CDR3 contains 14 residues. CDR3 in DNA: TGTGCCAGTAGTCCAGGGCCGGGGCAAGAGACCCAGTACTTC. It yields the protein CASSPGPGQETQYF. The full variable domain, in which reference TRBV19 and TRBJ2-5 provide the parts outside the CDR3, is DGGITQSPKYLFRKEGQNVTLSCEQNLNHDAMYWYRQDPGQGLRLIYYSQIVNDFQKGDIAEGYSVSREKKESFPLTVTSAQKNPTAFYLCASSPGPGQETQYFGPGTRLLVL.

J is TRBJ1-5 and V is TRBV5-6, with unresolved D. This CDR3 has 12 amino acids. Trimming left V 3 bases short and J 7 bases short, with 8 bases between. The germline V gene encodes CDR1 SGHDT and CDR2 YYEEEE. This CDR3 is CASSSPYQPQHF. CDR3 coding DNA: TGTGCCAGCAGCTCTCCTTACCAGCCCCAGCATTTT.

The rearrangement uses TRBV28 and TRBJ2-5, with D uncertain. CDR1 and CDR2 (germline): MDHEN, SYDVKM. Trimming cost V 6 bases and J 3 bases, with 14 bases left between them. The CDR3 contains 14 residues. The CDR3 bases are TGTGCCAGCAGGTCCTGGTCGGAAGAAGAGACCCAGTACTTC. Protein sequence: CASRSWSEEETQYF.

V is TRBV6-5 and J is TRBJ2-7; D may be TRBD1 (6 bases). Germline CDR1 and CDR2: MNHEY and SVGAGI. This CDR3 is 11 amino acids long. Trimming removed 7 bases from V and 4 bases from J, with 8 bases in between. This CDR3 is CASTDRYEQYF. CDR3 bases: TGTGCCAGCACCGACAGGTACGAGCAGTACTTC.

CDR3 sequence: CASSSDRVGTEAFF. Written as DNA, the CDR3 is TGCGCCAGCAGCTCCGACAGGGTGGGCACTGAAGCTTTCTTT. V usage is TRBV5-1 and J usage is TRBJ1-1; 7 nucleotides agree with TRBD1. Germline V gives CDR1 SGHRS, CDR2 YFSETQ. The CDR3 runs 14 residues. V lost 3 bases and J lost 4; bases outside the gene matches: 6.

Regarding this clone: This likely came from a read error, as a far larger clone is one base away. This CDR3 is also generated by other DNA sequences in the sample. V and J are TRBV7-2 and TRBJ2-1; D gene uncertain. CDR1 is SGHTA and CDR2 is FQGNSA in the germline V gene. The CDR3 is made up of 17 amino acids. V lost 1 base and J 3 bases, leaving 16 bases between the germline ends. CDR3 sequence reads: CASSLGRGRAFYNEQFF. The CDR3 coding sequence is TGTGCCAGCAGCTTAGGGCGCGGCCGGGCTTTCTACAATGAGCAGTTCTTC.

This clone was picked up a small number of times. The rearrangement links TRBV7-2 to TRBJ1-4, with D hard to call. The CDR3 contains 16 residues. The ends were cut back, 0 bases at V and 5 bases at J, with 13 bases in the middle. CDR1 and CDR2 from the germline V gene are SGHTA and FQGNSA. This CDR3 is CASSLAAGRVNEKLFF. The CDR3 bases are TGTGCCAGCAGCTTAGCGGCTGGACGGGTGAATGAAAAACTGTTTTTT.

The genes are TRBV7-9 and TRBJ2-2, with D unclear. CDR3 length: 13 amino acids. V lost 5 bases, J lost 2 bases, and 6 bases lay in between. Germline CDR1 and CDR2: SEHNR and FQNEAQ (reference sequence). CDR3 bases: TGTGCCAGCAGCAAACCAAACACCGGGGAGCTGTTTTTT. The encoded protein is CASSKPNTGELFF.

This clone was seen at least ten times. The chain has TRBV2 and TRBJ2-7, with D unresolved. V was shortened by 4 bases and J by 2 bases, with 12 bases between the two germline ends. The germline gives CDR1 SNHLY, CDR2 FYNNEI. The CDR3 runs to 14 residues. As DNA, the CDR3 is TGTGCCAGCAGTGCATTGGGCCTAGCCTACGAGCAGTACTTC. This gives the protein CASSALGLAYEQYF.

V and J are TRBV5-1 and TRBJ2-5, with a tentative D call TRBD2 (5 bases). The germline CDR1 and CDR2 sequences are SGHRS and YFSETQ. V shed 2 bases and J shed 5 bases, with 10 bases lying between them. CDR3 length: 13 residues. The CDR3, as DNA: TGCGCCAGCAGCTTACTAGGCGGGGAGACCCAGTACTTC. Translated: CASSLLGGETQYF.

The chain has TRBV29-1 and TRBJ2-1, with TRBD2 matching over 7 bases. Germline loops: CDR1 SQVTM, CDR2 ANQGSEA. CDR3 size: 11 residues. V gave up 8 bases and J gave up 7 bases; unmatched junction bases: 5. The chain's CDR3 is CSPRLANEQFF. The CDR3 DNA sequence: TGCAGCCCGAGACTAGCAAATGAGCAGTTCTTC.